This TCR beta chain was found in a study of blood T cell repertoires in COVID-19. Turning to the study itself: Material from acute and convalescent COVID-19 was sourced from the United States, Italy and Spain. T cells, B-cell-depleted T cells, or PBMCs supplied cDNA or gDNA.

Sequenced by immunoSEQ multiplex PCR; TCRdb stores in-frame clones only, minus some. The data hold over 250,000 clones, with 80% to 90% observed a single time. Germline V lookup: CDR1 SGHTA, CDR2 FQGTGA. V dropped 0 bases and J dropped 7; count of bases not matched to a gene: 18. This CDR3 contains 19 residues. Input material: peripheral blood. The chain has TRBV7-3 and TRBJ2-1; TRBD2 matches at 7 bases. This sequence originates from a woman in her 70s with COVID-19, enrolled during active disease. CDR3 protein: CASSLTPWGRAGSRNEQFF. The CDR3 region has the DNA TGTGCCAGCAGCTTAACGCCGTGGGGGAGAGCGGGAAGCCGGAATGAGCAGTTCTTC.